Following are 8 T cell receptor beta chains from one sample sequenced in a study of cytomegalovirus exposure and HLA in healthy donors. Researchers ran the PCR with 60 Vbeta and 13 Jbeta primers. The assay was immunoSEQ multiplex PCR, and TCRdb's table has in-frame clones only and misses some. The sample lists 100,000 to 150,000 clones, more than 65% occurring once. The sequencing sample was made of PBMCs. These TCRs come from a woman aged 55-75 years in good health and CMV-seropositive.

The rearrangement uses TRBV11-3 and TRBJ1-2; TRBD1 might be the D (5 bases). The CDR3 covers 11 residues. The germline gives CDR1 SGHNT, CDR2 YENEEA. V gave up 6 bases and J gave up 6 bases, with 8 bases separating them. The CDR3 region has the DNA TGTGCCAGCAGGACCAGGGATGGCTACACCTTC. It yields the protein CASRTRDGYTF.

With respect to this clone: A read error may produce the germline difference seen at one junction end. The chain joins TRBV5-6 to TRBJ1-3; D gene ambiguous. This CDR3 comprises 11 residues. Germline V gives CDR1 SGHDT, CDR2 YYEEEE. CDR3 amino acids: CASSLGNTMYF. The DNA of the CDR3 is TGTGCCAGCAGCTTGGGAAACACCATGTATTTT.

The chain recombines TRBV6-5 with TRBJ1-1; maybe TRBD1 (6 bases). Trimming left V 6 bases short and J 11 bases short, with 19 bases between. Germline assignment: CDR1 MNHEY and CDR2 SVGAGI. This CDR3 contains 13 residues. The CDR3 DNA reads as TGTGCCAGCAGCATCAGGAGGCGGGGGGCGGCTTTCTTT. Its protein product is CASSIRRRGAAFF.

The rearrangement uses TRBV2 and TRBJ2-2, with 7 bases fitting TRBD2. This CDR3 spans 17 amino acids. Germline V gene lookup returns CDR1 SNHLY and CDR2 FYNNEI. V lost 10 bases, J lost 1 base, and 15 bases stayed unmatched. CDR3 sequence reads: CATKGSMRGWNTGELFF. Written as DNA, the CDR3 is TGTGCCACCAAGGGATCGATGCGGGGGTGGAACACCGGGGAGCTGTTTTTT.

The chain employs TRBV15 and TRBJ1-2; tentative D call: TRBD1 (5 bases). V was pared by 0 bases and J by 3 bases, with 8 bases between. CDR3 size: 14 residues. CDR1 LNHNV and CDR2 YYDKDF come from the germline V gene (reference sequence). The CDR3: CATSRDDRDYGYTF. In nucleotides, the CDR3 is TGTGCCACCAGCAGAGATGACAGAGACTATGGCTACACCTTC.

In nucleotides, the CDR3 is TGTGCCAGCAGCCGGGGACTAGCGGGGTCAAGGGATACGCAGTATTTT. Amino acid sequence: CASSRGLAGSRDTQYF. V is TRBV14 and J is TRBJ2-3; 13 nucleotides agree with TRBD2. The V segment lost 4 bases and the J segment 6 bases; nucleotides outside the gene matches: 7. The CDR3 contains 16 residues. Germline V CDR1 and CDR2: SGHDN, FVKESK.

The chain employs TRBV15 and TRBJ1-4, with 8 bases identical to TRBD1. V lost 0 bases, J lost 7 bases, and 10 bases stayed unmatched. CDR1 LNHNV and CDR2 YYDKDF come from the germline V gene (reference sequence). The CDR3 is 17 amino acids. CDR3: CATSRDYPRTGSEKLFF. CDR3 coding DNA: TGTGCCACCAGCAGAGATTACCCAAGGACAGGGAGTGAAAAACTGTTTTTT.

The chain has TRBV9 and TRBJ2-7; a weak D match, TRBD1 (5 bases). Per germline, CDR1 SGDLS and CDR2 YYNGEE. V dropped 0 bases and J dropped 2 bases, with 12 bases sitting between them. The CDR3 is 15 amino acids. The CDR3 DNA sequence: TGTGCCAGCAGCGTAGGCCCCACAGGACCCTACGAGCAGTACTTC. Protein: CASSVGPTGPYEQYF. The full variable domain, with the rest looked up from reference TRBV9 and TRBJ2-7, is DSGVTQTPKHLITATGQRVTLRCSPRSGDLSVYWYQQSLDQGLQFLIQYYNGEERAKGNILERFSAQQFPDLHSELNLSSLELGDSALYFCASSVGPTGPYEQYFGPGTRLTVT.